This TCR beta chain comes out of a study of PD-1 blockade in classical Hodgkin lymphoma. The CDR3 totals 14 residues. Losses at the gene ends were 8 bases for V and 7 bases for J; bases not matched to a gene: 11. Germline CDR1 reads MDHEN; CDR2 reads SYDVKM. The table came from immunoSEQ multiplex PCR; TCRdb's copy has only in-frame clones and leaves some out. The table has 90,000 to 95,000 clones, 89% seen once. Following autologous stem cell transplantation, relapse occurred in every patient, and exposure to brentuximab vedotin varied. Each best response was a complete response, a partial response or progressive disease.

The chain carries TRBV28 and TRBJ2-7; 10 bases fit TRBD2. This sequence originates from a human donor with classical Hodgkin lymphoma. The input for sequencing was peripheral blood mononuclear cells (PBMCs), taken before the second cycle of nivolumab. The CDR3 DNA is TGTGCCAGCGAGACTTTGAGCGGGAGGGGGGAGCAGTACTTC. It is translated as CASETLSGRGEQYF.